This passage covers 20 T cell receptor beta chains from one sample sequenced in a study of blood T cell repertoires in COVID-19. The repertoire was sequenced with immunoSEQ multiplex PCR; TCRdb's copy has only in-frame clones and lacks some. The sample has roughly 330,000 clones; around 90% are singletons. Material for sequencing was peripheral blood. These receptors came from a man aged 30 to 45 with COVID-19, enrolled during active disease.

V and J are TRBV5-6 and TRBJ1-2; 7 bases fit TRBD1. CDR1 is SGHDT and CDR2 is YYEEEE in the germline V gene. This CDR3 contains 15 residues. The ends lost 4 bases at V and 0 bases at J; junction bases unmatched: 6. This chain's CDR3 is CASSTPGTANYGYTF. DNA of the CDR3: TGTGCCAGCAGCACGCCGGGGACAGCTAACTATGGCTACACCTTC.

The chain joins TRBV6-5 to TRBJ1-4, with unresolved D. V lost 6 bases to trimming and J lost 0 bases, with 11 bases between them. CDR3 size: 15 residues. The germline V gene encodes CDR1 MNHEY and CDR2 SVGAGI. CDR3 sequence reads: CASSTRVATNEKLFF. Here the CDR3 DNA reads TGTGCCAGCAGCACCCGGGTGGCAACTAATGAAAAACTGTTTTTT.

The rearrangement uses TRBV3-1 (or the pseudogene TRBV3-2) and TRBJ1-1, with TRBD1 matching over 7 bases. V lost 4 bases to trimming and J lost 7 bases; unmatched junction nucleotides: 9. CDR3 length: 14 residues. The V gene's germline CDR1 is LGHDT and CDR2 YNNKEL (reference sequence). DNA of the CDR3: TGTGCCAGCAGCCCAGGGACAGTACTCCATGAAGCTTTCTTT. Amino acid sequence: CASSPGTVLHEAFF.

The CDR3 DNA is TGCGCCAGCAGCTTGGGGACAGGGGGTCACTACGAGCAGTACTTC. The encoded protein is CASSLGTGGHYEQYF. The V and J genes are TRBV5-1 and TRBJ2-7; 10 bases agree with TRBD1. Germline V gene sequence: CDR1 SGHRS, CDR2 YFSETQ. V shed 0 bases, J shed 3 bases, and the junction held 3 bases outside the gene matches. CDR3 length: 15 residues.

CDR3 amino acids: CASSFDRASTEAFF. The CDR3 nucleotides are TGTGCCAGCAGCTTCGACAGGGCCTCCACTGAAGCTTTCTTT. The chain combines TRBV11-2 with TRBJ1-1, with 7 nucleotides matching TRBD1. The germline V gene encodes CDR1 SGHAT and CDR2 FQNNGV. This CDR3 is built from 14 residues. The V gene end was trimmed by 3 bases and the J gene end by 4 bases; junction bases not matched to a gene: 5.

The chain employs TRBV5-1 and TRBJ2-2; 9 nucleotides agree with TRBD1. Germline V gene lookup returns CDR1 SGHRS and CDR2 YFSETQ. The V gene end was trimmed by 3 bases and the J gene end by 4 bases; junction bases not matched to a gene: 10. The CDR3 runs to 17 residues. CDR3 nucleotide sequence: TGCGCCAGCAGCTCAGCCCCGGACAGGGGAGGCACCGGGGAGCTGTTTTTT. It is translated as CASSSAPDRGGTGELFF.

The rearrangement links TRBV6-9 to TRBJ1-5, with 10 nucleotides matching TRBD1. The CDR3 spans 15 residues. Germline-derived CDR1 and CDR2 are MNHGY and SVAAGI. V gave up 4 bases and J gave up 4 bases; unmatched junction bases: 4. In nucleotides, the CDR3 is TGTGCCAGCAGTTCCGGGACAGGGGAAAATCAGCCCCAGCATTTT. As protein: CASSSGTGENQPQHF.

The table lists this clone with a count of one. V gene TRBV9 combines with J gene TRBJ2-5, with D perhaps matching TRBD2 (5 bases). The V gene's germline CDR1 is SGDLS and CDR2 YYNGEE. Between the trimmed V and J ends, which lost 1 base and 1 base, there was a span of 14 bases. The CDR3 has 16 residues. The DNA of the CDR3 is TGTGCCAGCAGCGTAATGAGCAAGGCGGGCCAAGAGACCCAGTACTTC. It codes for CASSVMSKAGQETQYF. The full variable domain, rest sourced from reference TRBV9 and TRBJ2-5, is DSGVTQTPKHLITATGQRVTLRCSPRSGDLSVYWYQQSLDQGLQFLIQYYNGEERAKGNILERFSAQQFPDLHSELNLSSLELGDSALYFCASSVMSKAGQETQYFGPGTRLLVL.

V and J are TRBV7-8 and TRBJ2-1; D perhaps matches TRBD2 (5 bases). CDR1 is SGHVS and CDR2 is FQNEAQ in the germline V gene. With 1 base removed from V and 7 bases from J, the gap between germline ends came to 11 bases. This CDR3 is built from 14 residues. The CDR3 sequence: CASSLESSRNEQFF. The CDR3 nucleotides are TGTGCCAGCAGCTTAGAGTCTAGCAGGAATGAGCAGTTCTTC.

DNA of the CDR3: TGTGCCAGCAGACCCAGCCCGGGGAAAAACTATGGCTACACCTTC. As protein: CASRPSPGKNYGYTF. V and J are TRBV7-3 and TRBJ1-2; D is unresolved. V lost 6 bases and J lost 2, with 16 bases in between. Germline assignment: CDR1 SGHTA and CDR2 FQGTGA. CDR3 size: 15 residues.

The rearrangement uses TRBV5-4 and TRBJ1-2; 7 bases fit TRBD1. The CDR3 is 15 amino acids. V lost 0 bases to trimming and J lost 4 bases; unmatched junction nucleotides: 6. CDR1 SGHNT and CDR2 YYREEE come from the germline V gene (reference sequence). The CDR3 loop is CASSLASGGGYGYTF. DNA for the CDR3: TGTGCCAGCAGCTTGGCGTCAGGGGGAGGCTATGGCTACACCTTC.

The chain recombines TRBV7-3 with TRBJ1-2; no clear D. Trimming removed 5 bases from V and 0 bases from J, with 7 bases in between. CDR1 is SGHTA and CDR2 is FQGTGA in the germline V gene. This CDR3 spans 13 amino acids. The DNA of the CDR3 is TGTGCCAGCAGCCCACAGCCTAACTATGGCTACACCTTC. It is translated as CASSPQPNYGYTF.

This clone was seen only once. The chain recombines TRBV2 with TRBJ1-1, with D tentatively TRBD1 (6 bases). The germline V gene has CDR1 SNHLY and CDR2 FYNNEI. V dropped 7 bases and J dropped 2 bases, with 11 bases sitting between them. The CDR3 has 13 amino acids. This CDR3 reads CASILQGNTEAFF. CDR3 sequence (DNA): TGTGCCAGCATTCTACAGGGAAACACTGAAGCTTTCTTT.

This clone was seen only a few times. This sequence joins TRBV9 and TRBJ2-1; the match to TRBD1 covers 11 bases. The CDR3 covers 15 residues. The germline V gene has CDR1 SGDLS and CDR2 YYNGEE. Unmatched junction bases numbered 7, after V lost 3 bases and J lost 8 bases. This CDR3 reads CASSAGTGGFYEQFF. CDR3 DNA sequence: TGTGCCAGCAGCGCCGGGACAGGGGGGTTCTATGAGCAGTTCTTC. Filled out from reference TRBV9 and TRBJ2-1, the complete variable domain reads DSGVTQTPKHLITATGQRVTLRCSPRSGDLSVYWYQQSLDQGLQFLIQYYNGEERAKGNILERFSAQQFPDLHSELNLSSLELGDSALYFCASSAGTGGFYEQFFGPGTRLTVL.

This chain links TRBV24-1 with TRBJ2-1; D is perhaps TRBD2 (6 bases). CDR3 length: 15 residues. Germline V gene data show CDR1 as KGHDR and CDR2 as SFDVKD. Deletions cut 3 bases from V and 9 bases from J, with 17 bases between. CDR3 in amino acids: CATSDTGALSAEQFF. The CDR3, as DNA: TGTGCCACCAGTGATACGGGAGCGCTTTCCGCTGAGCAGTTCTTC.

The CDR3 DNA follows: TGTGCCAGCAGTTCTACAGCGGGTTATTCCTACAATGAGCAGTTCTTC. Its protein is CASSSTAGYSYNEQFF. The chain is built from TRBV6-5 and TRBJ2-1; tentatively, D is TRBD2 (6 bases). The V end was cut by 4 bases, the J end by 1 base, with 14 bases between. This CDR3 comprises 16 residues. CDR1 is MNHEY and CDR2 is SVGAGI in the germline V gene.

The chain couples TRBV19 to TRBJ1-2; 9 nucleotides agree with TRBD1. The CDR3 loop spans 14 amino acids. J was trimmed by 4 bases and V by 7 bases; bases with no gene match: 7. CDR1 and CDR2 from the germline V gene are LNHDA and SQIVND (reference sequence). CDR3 sequence reads: CASTDRGLAYGYTF. The CDR3 coding sequence is TGTGCCAGTACGGACAGGGGATTGGCCTATGGCTACACCTTC.

This clone was recorded only once. The chain employs TRBV19 and TRBJ1-3; D remains unclear. Trimming left V 10 bases short and J 6 bases short, with 19 bases between. Germline V CDR1 and CDR2: LNHDA, SQIVND (reference sequence). The CDR3 has 14 residues. The CDR3 sequence: CATKYRRSTNTIYF. As DNA, the CDR3 is TGTGCCACTAAATACCGGCGGTCTACAAACACCATATATTTT.

The genes are TRBV29-1 and TRBJ2-2; possible D gene TRBD2, 7 bases. CDR3 size: 15 residues. CDR1 SQVTM and CDR2 ANQGSEA come from the germline V gene. V was clipped by 3 bases and J by 1 base, with 12 bases between them. This CDR3 reads CSVDPRGGNTGELFF. The CDR3 DNA sequence: TGCAGCGTTGACCCAAGGGGGGGGAACACCGGGGAGCTGTTTTTT.

The chain joins TRBV6-5 to TRBJ1-5; 10 bases map to TRBD1. The V gene's germline CDR1 is MNHEY and CDR2 SVGAGI. V lost 2 bases and J lost 5; bases outside the gene matches: 3. CDR3 length equals 15 residues. The CDR3: CASSYTTGGDQPQHF. The CDR3 bases are TGTGCCAGCAGTTACACGACAGGGGGCGATCAGCCCCAGCATTTT.